One and the same sample provided the 25 T cell receptor beta chains below, sequenced in a study of memory CD4+ T cells and cytomegalovirus serostatus (dated by TCRdb to the late 2010s). Single viable CD3+CD4+CD8-CD45RO+ cells were sorted as memory CD4+ T cells on a FACSAria II. Receptor libraries were prepared by the immunoSEQ multiplex PCR assay. TCRdb carries this immuneACCESS record with in-frame sequences only. Its versions omit some clonotypes, under half of them owing to an unresolved V gene in the studies checked, with the rest unexplained. This sample comprises about 44,000 clones, about 80% of them detected only once. 0.95% to 1.3% of the sample is taken by the ten largest. The sequenced material came from memory CD4+ T cells from blood. The source of these receptors is an adult in good health and CMV-seronegative.

This chain links TRBV18 with TRBJ2-7; 7 bases match TRBD2. Per germline, CDR1 KGHSH and CDR2 LQKENI. This CDR3 is built from 14 residues. The ends lost 3 bases at V and 0 bases at J; junction bases unmatched: 2. Here the CDR3 reads CASSPREDSYEQYF. Written as DNA, the CDR3 is TGTGCCAGCTCACCCCGGGAGGACTCCTACGAGCAGTACTTC.

This rearrangement joins TRBV30 to TRBJ2-1; D unresolved. Germline V gene lookup returns CDR1 GTSNPN and CDR2 SVGIG (reference sequence). Trimming removed 0 bases at V and 5 bases at J, with 11 bases between. The CDR3 length is 14 residues. CDR3 DNA: TGTGCCTGGAGTGTCCTAGGTGGGAACAATGAGCAGTTCTTC. It yields the protein CAWSVLGGNNEQFF.

The chain joins TRBV28 to TRBJ2-5, with 7 bases lining up with TRBD2. Germline values: CDR1 MDHEN, CDR2 SYDVKM. The CDR3 has 13 amino acids. With 2 bases clipped from V and 5 bases from J, the junction kept 2 bases outside the gene matches. For the CDR3, the DNA is TGTGCCAGCAGTTTACAGGGAGGGGAGACCCAGTACTTC. Translating it yields CASSLQGGETQYF.

This clone was seen a few times. The chain combines TRBV19 with TRBJ2-5; D not resolved. With 5 bases removed from V and 2 bases from J, the gap between germline ends came to 9 bases. Germline values: CDR1 LNHDA, CDR2 SQIVND (reference sequence). CDR3 length: 13 amino acids. CDR3 protein: CASSATEQETQYF. DNA for the CDR3: TGTGCCAGTAGTGCGACGGAACAAGAGACCCAGTACTTC.

Written as DNA, the CDR3 is TGTGCCAGCAACCGTGGTCCGAGGAACACCGGGGAGCTGTTTTTT. This translates into CASNRGPRNTGELFF. The chain employs TRBV6-6 and TRBJ2-2; D remains unclear. CDR1 MNHNY and CDR2 SVGAGI come from the germline V gene (reference sequence). The CDR3 is made up of 15 amino acids. Between the trimmed V and J ends, which lost 7 bases and 1 base, there was a span of 13 bases.

Regarding this clone: Other DNA sequences of this sample code for an identical CDR3. This chain joins TRBV20-1 and TRBJ2-5, with 9 bases fitting TRBD2. The CDR3 totals 11 residues. Germline V lookup: CDR1 DFQATT, CDR2 SNEGSKA (reference sequence). J lost 7 bases, V lost 6 bases, and 3 bases had no gene match. The CDR3 loop is CSAPRGGTQYF. CDR3 coding DNA: TGCAGTGCCCCGCGGGGGGGGACCCAGTACTTC.

This clone was seen once. The chain employs TRBV2 and TRBJ1-1; D uncertain. V lost 0 bases, J lost 2 bases, and 7 bases lay in between. The CDR3 extends over 14 amino acids. Germline V gives CDR1 SNHLY, CDR2 FYNNEI. The CDR3 loop is CASSEATTNTEAFF. Written as DNA, the CDR3 is TGTGCCAGCAGTGAAGCCACGACAAACACTGAAGCTTTCTTT. The full variable domain, in which reference TRBV2 and TRBJ1-1 provide the parts outside the CDR3, is EPEVTQTPSHQVTQMGQEVILRCVPISNHLYFYWYRQILGQKVEFLVSFYNNEISEKSEIFDDQFSVERPDGSNFTLKIRSTKLEDSAMYFCASSEATTNTEAFFGQGTRLTVV.

The chain employs TRBV18 and TRBJ2-7; 7 nucleotides match TRBD1. The CDR3 spans 15 residues. The V segment lost 5 bases and the J segment 0 bases; nucleotides outside the gene matches: 7. CDR1 is KGHSH, CDR2 LQKENI, per germline. Written as DNA, the CDR3 is TGTGCCAGCTCAGTAGGGACAGCTAGCTCCTACGAGCAGTACTTC. This translates into CASSVGTASSYEQYF.

The chain carries TRBV11-3 and TRBJ1-1; 8 bases fit TRBD1. This CDR3 contains 14 residues. The trim removed 5 bases at V and 1 base at J, leaving 3 bases unmatched. Germline values: CDR1 SGHNT, CDR2 YENEEA. CDR3 residues: CASSLTGANTEAFF. The DNA for the CDR3 is TGTGCCAGCAGCCTGACAGGGGCGAACACTGAAGCTTTCTTT.

This clone qualifies as medium-sized (0.01 to 0.1%). This chain connects TRBV19 to TRBJ1-1, with D possibly TRBD1 on 6 matching bases. This CDR3 contains 15 residues. CDR1 is LNHDA and CDR2 is SQIVND in the germline V gene (reference sequence). Trimming shortened V by 4 bases and J by 3 bases, and 15 bases separated the two germline ends. CDR3 sequence reads: CASSTNQGLDTEAFF. Here the CDR3 DNA reads TGTGCCAGTAGTACAAATCAGGGGCTGGACACTGAAGCTTTCTTT.

This clone was found once. The rearrangement uses TRBV5-6 and TRBJ1-1; TRBD1 agrees at 8 bases. The CDR3 has 15 amino acids. V shed 7 bases and J 1 base; nucleotides not matched to a gene: 9. Germline V gene sequence: CDR1 SGHDT, CDR2 YYEEEE. The CDR3 reads CASYPRDRRNTEAFF. DNA of the CDR3: TGTGCCAGCTACCCCCGGGACAGGCGGAACACTGAAGCTTTCTTT. Full variable domain (missing parts from reference TRBV5-6 and TRBJ1-1): DAGVTQSPTHLIKTRGQQVTLRCSPKSGHDTVSWYQQALGQGPQFIFQYYEEEERQRGNFPDRFSGHQFPNYSSELNVNALLLGDSALYLCASYPRDRRNTEAFFGQGTRLTVV.

Here the CDR3 reads CASERDRNEAFF. The CDR3 DNA sequence: TGTGCCAGCGAACGGGACAGAAATGAAGCTTTCTTT. V usage is TRBV7-9 and J usage is TRBJ1-1, with 7 bases identical to TRBD1. This CDR3 has 12 residues. The germline CDR1 and CDR2 sequences are SEHNR and FQNEAQ (reference sequence). J gave up 7 bases and V 8 bases, and 7 bases lay outside the gene matches.

The chain combines TRBV7-2 with TRBJ1-1; tentatively, D is TRBD1 (5 bases). The CDR3 length is 14 residues. V lost 2 bases to trimming and J lost 8 bases, with 15 bases between them. The germline gives CDR1 SGHTA, CDR2 FQGNSA. The CDR3 DNA sequence: TGTGCCAGCAGCTTATTTCAGGGCCCAGGGGAAGCTTTCTTT. Amino acid sequence: CASSLFQGPGEAFF.

The V gene is TRBV5-1, the J gene TRBJ2-5, with TRBD1 matching 7 bases. The J call may be mistaken, given a closer DNA end match to TRBJ2-7. Germline-derived CDR1 and CDR2 are SGHRS and YFSETQ. The CDR3 is 13 residues long. The CDR3 protein is CASSRQGDYEQYF. The CDR3 DNA reads as TGCGCCAGCAGCCGACAGGGCGATTACGAGCAGTACTTC.

The chain recombines TRBV4-2 with TRBJ2-3; 8 bases align to TRBD2. V gave up 6 bases and J gave up 0 bases; unmatched junction bases: 14. Per germline, CDR1 LGHNA and CDR2 YNFKEQ. The CDR3 spans 18 residues. CDR3: CASRKGPTSGASTDTQYF. The CDR3 DNA sequence: TGTGCCAGCAGAAAGGGTCCAACTAGCGGTGCTAGCACAGATACGCAGTATTTT.

The chain combines TRBV18 with TRBJ1-1, with 10 bases matching TRBD1. This CDR3 is 14 amino acids long. J was trimmed by 3 bases and V by 3 bases; bases with no gene match: 1. Germline assignment: CDR1 KGHSH and CDR2 LQKENI. CDR3 residues: CASSPGQGYTEAFF. DNA for the CDR3: TGTGCCAGCTCACCGGGACAGGGGTACACTGAAGCTTTCTTT. Using reference TRBV18 and TRBJ1-1 for the parts outside the CDR3, the full variable domain is NAGVMQNPRHLVRRRGQEARLRCSPMKGHSHVYWYRQLPEEGLKFMVYLQKENIIDESGMPKERFSAEFPKEGPSILRIQQVVRGDSAAYFCASSPGQGYTEAFFGQGTRLTVV.

The rearrangement uses TRBV14 and TRBJ1-2, with 11 positions matching TRBD1. The CDR3 consists of 14 residues. The germline V gene has CDR1 SGHDN and CDR2 FVKESK. Trimming took 4 bases from V and 7 from J; bases not matched to a gene: 5. The CDR3 loop is CASSPDRGQGGYTF. Written as DNA, the CDR3 is TGTGCCAGCAGCCCGGACAGGGGGCAAGGTGGCTACACCTTC. The variable domain in full, with the rest retrieved from reference TRBV14 and TRBJ1-2, is EAGVTQFPSHSVIEKGQTVTLRCDPISGHDNLYWYRRVMGKEIKFLLHFVKESKQDESGMPNNRFLAERTGGTYSTLKVQPAELEDSGVYFCASSPDRGQGGYTFGSGTRLTVV.

The V gene is TRBV6-5, the J gene TRBJ2-2; possibly TRBD2 for D (6 bases). This CDR3 region has 14 residues. The germline V and J ends were trimmed by 10 bases and 5 bases, with 17 bases remaining between them. CDR1 and CDR2 (germline): MNHEY, SVGAGI. DNA for the CDR3: TGTGCCACCGGGAGAGGCGCGGGTACCGGGGAGCTGTTTTTT. Its translation is CATGRGAGTGELFF.

J is TRBJ1-1 and V is TRBV6-6, with 7 bases that match TRBD1. Germline-derived CDR1 and CDR2 are MNHNY and SVGAGI (reference sequence). The CDR3 is 14 residues long. V dropped 6 bases and J dropped 4; count of bases not matched to a gene: 8. The CDR3 DNA is TGTGCCAGCAGATCCGGGACAGACTTCACTGAAGCTTTCTTT. This codes for CASRSGTDFTEAFF.

This clone was seen just once. Here the CDR3 reads CASSFLAGGASYEQYF. The CDR3 bases are TGCGCCAGCAGCTTCTTAGCGGGCGGGGCCTCCTACGAGCAGTACTTC. The chain has TRBV5-1 and TRBJ2-7; 7 bases are a match to TRBD2. V was clipped by 2 bases and J by 0 bases; unmatched bases: 8. Per germline, CDR1 SGHRS and CDR2 YFSETQ. The CDR3 is made up of 16 amino acids.

This chain connects TRBV25-1 to TRBJ2-5; D unclear. V lost 2 bases to trimming and J lost 5 bases, with 9 bases between them. The CDR3 runs 13 residues. Germline CDR1 is MGHDK and CDR2 is SYGVNS. The CDR3 protein is CASSEVSGETQYF. The CDR3 bases are TGTGCCAGCAGTGAAGTGTCTGGGGAGACCCAGTACTTC.

The genes are TRBV19 and TRBJ1-2; no clear D. V dropped 7 bases and J dropped 5 bases, with 17 bases sitting between them. Looked up from germline, CDR1 is LNHDA and CDR2 is SQIVND (reference sequence). The CDR3 length is 14 residues. Here the CDR3 reads CASKTNPSSYGYTF. The CDR3 nucleotides are TGTGCCAGTAAGACCAACCCCTCCTCGTATGGCTACACCTTC.

The chain combines TRBV7-8 with TRBJ2-3; possibly TRBD2 for D (5 bases). Germline V lookup: CDR1 SGHVS, CDR2 FQNEAQ. Trimming left V 1 base short and J 6 bases short, with 14 bases between. The CDR3 loop spans 15 amino acids. The CDR3 DNA is TGTGCCAGCAGCTTAGGGTGGGAGTCGTTCGATACGCAGTATTTT. This encodes CASSLGWESFDTQYF.

This clone has just a few counts. The chain employs TRBV18 and TRBJ2-4; either TRBD1 or TRBD2 may fit D (5 bases each). Trimming left V 5 bases short and J 1 base short, with 12 bases between. The CDR3 is 15 residues long. Germline lookup yields CDR1 KGHSH and CDR2 LQKENI. The CDR3 nucleotides read TGTGCCAGCTCAAACTCGGGGCTTGCCAAAAACATTCAGTACTTC. Its protein product is CASSNSGLAKNIQYF.

This clone was observed a few times. The chain combines TRBV4-1 with TRBJ2-1, with TRBD2 as a possible D gene (6 bases). Germline lookup yields CDR1 MGHRA and CDR2 YSYEKL. Trimming left V 3 bases short and J 4 bases short, with 16 bases between. This CDR3 spans 16 amino acids. The CDR3 loop is CASSHPGTRVYNEQFF. CDR3 sequence (DNA): TGCGCCAGCAGCCATCCCGGGACTCGGGTTTACAATGAGCAGTTCTTC.